This T cell receptor beta chain was profiled in a study of OX40 agonist ivuxolimab in advanced cancers. At the level of the study: The patients got ivuxolimab, which is an agonistic anti-OX40 (CD134) antibody. The study enrolled dose-escalation patients with hepatocellular carcinoma, melanoma, renal cell or head and neck cancer. The eligibility criteria allowed prior anti-PD-1, anti-PD-L1 or anti-CTLA-4 therapy, and approximately 42% had some.

Clones were sequenced by immunoSEQ multiplex PCR, and TCRdb holds only the in-frame ones, with some missing. The table records nearly 50,000 clones, about 88% of them present only once. This CDR3 is 14 amino acids long. Germline CDR1 and CDR2: SGHRS and YFSETQ. This TCR was recovered from an adult with an advanced solid tumor such as melanoma, head and neck, liver or kidney cancer. Sequenced here: CD4+ or CD8+ T cells sorted from blood, sampled in a trial of the OX40 agonist ivuxolimab. The chain joins TRBV5-1 to TRBJ2-5, with TRBD1 as a possible D gene (6 bases). The J call may be incorrect, as the DNA end agrees better with TRBJ2-7. The CDR3 here is CASSLVGGGYEQYF. CDR3 nucleotides: TGCGCCAGCAGCTTGGTAGGGGGTGGTTACGAGCAGTACTTC.